This record looks at one T cell receptor (beta chain) sequence and its context. Its target is unknown. Just one base apart from a much larger clone, this may be a read error. This entry belongs to a study of tumor-infiltrating lymphocytes in primary liver carcinoma. Study details: Stage T1-T3 N0M0 tumors spanned about 4.2 to 10 cm. Study-wide points: Tumor-adjacent and tumor-blood pairs shared a smaller degree of overlap than tumor region pairs.

A primer matching the constant region was used to make TCR beta cDNA from approximately 520 ng of total RNA. A slightly modified ARM-PCR protocol with three nested multiplex PCR rounds produced these TCR beta libraries. TCRdb recomputed calls from the multiplex PCR reads with MiXCR, one row per CDR3 protein. This sample has approximately 300,000 distinct CDR3 sequences; more than 55% occur once, and the top ten carry approximately 9%. The researchers obtained blood RNA from unsorted whole blood and also extracted germline DNA. The sequenced material came from peripheral blood. This receptor was taken from a man aged 40-50 years with primary liver carcinoma and hepatitis B virus infection.

The CDR3 here is CASSPARVRQNEQFF. The CDR3 bases are TGTGCCAGCAGCCCTGCGAGGGTAAGGCAGAATGAGCAGTTCTTC. The J gene is TRBJ2-1, the V gene TRBV6-2 or TRBV6-3; tentative D call: TRBD2 (5 bases). Germline CDR1 MNHEY, CDR2 SVGEGT. V lost 6 bases, J lost 7 bases, and 19 bases lay in between. This CDR3 region has 15 residues.